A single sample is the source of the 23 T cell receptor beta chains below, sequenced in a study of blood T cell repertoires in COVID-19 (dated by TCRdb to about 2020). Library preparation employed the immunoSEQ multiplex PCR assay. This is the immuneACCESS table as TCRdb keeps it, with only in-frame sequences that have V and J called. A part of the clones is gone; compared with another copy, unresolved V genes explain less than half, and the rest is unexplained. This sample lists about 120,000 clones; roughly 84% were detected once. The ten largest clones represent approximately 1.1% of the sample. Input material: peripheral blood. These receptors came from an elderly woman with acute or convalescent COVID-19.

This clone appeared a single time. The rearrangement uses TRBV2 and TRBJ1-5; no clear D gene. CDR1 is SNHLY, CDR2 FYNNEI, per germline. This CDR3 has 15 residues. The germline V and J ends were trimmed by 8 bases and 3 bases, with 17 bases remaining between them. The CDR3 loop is CASALRPLVNQPQHF. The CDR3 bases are TGTGCCAGCGCATTGCGGCCGCTAGTCAATCAGCCCCAGCATTTT.

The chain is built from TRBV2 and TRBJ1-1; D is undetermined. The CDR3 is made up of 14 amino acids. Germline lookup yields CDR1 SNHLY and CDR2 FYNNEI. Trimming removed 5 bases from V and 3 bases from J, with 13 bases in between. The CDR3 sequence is CASSRGSMDTEAFF. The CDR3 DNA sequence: TGTGCCAGCAGTAGAGGGTCTATGGACACTGAAGCTTTCTTT.

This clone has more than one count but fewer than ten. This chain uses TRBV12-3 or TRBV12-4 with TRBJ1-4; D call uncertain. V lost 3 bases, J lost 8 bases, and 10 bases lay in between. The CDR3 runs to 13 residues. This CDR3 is CASSFLGQEKLFF. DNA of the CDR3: TGTGCCAGCAGTTTTCTAGGCCAAGAAAAACTGTTTTTT.

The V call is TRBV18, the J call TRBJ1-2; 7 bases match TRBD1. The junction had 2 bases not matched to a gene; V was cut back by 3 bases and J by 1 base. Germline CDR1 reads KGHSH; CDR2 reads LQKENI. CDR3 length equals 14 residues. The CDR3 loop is CASSPGTDNYGYTF. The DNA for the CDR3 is TGTGCCAGCTCACCCGGGACAGATAACTATGGCTACACCTTC.

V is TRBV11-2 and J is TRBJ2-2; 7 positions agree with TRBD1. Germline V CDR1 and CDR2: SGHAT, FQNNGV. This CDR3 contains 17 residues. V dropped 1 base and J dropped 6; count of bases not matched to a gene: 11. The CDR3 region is CASSLVVTPGGAGELFF. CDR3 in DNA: TGTGCCAGCAGCTTAGTTGTGACGCCAGGGGGAGCCGGGGAGCTGTTTTTT. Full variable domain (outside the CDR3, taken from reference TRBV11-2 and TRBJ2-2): EAGVAQSPRYKIIEKRQSVAFWCNPISGHATLYWYQQILGQGPKLLIQFQNNGVVDDSQLPKDRFSAERLKGVDSTLKIQPAKLEDSAVYLCASSLVVTPGGAGELFFGEGSRLTVL.

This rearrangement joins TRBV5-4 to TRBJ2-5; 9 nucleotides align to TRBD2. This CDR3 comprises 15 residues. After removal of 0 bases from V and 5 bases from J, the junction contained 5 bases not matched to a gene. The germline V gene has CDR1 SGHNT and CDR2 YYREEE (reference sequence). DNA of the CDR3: TGTGCCAGCAGCTTGGACGCTAGCGGGATCGAGACCCAGTACTTC. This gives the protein CASSLDASGIETQYF.

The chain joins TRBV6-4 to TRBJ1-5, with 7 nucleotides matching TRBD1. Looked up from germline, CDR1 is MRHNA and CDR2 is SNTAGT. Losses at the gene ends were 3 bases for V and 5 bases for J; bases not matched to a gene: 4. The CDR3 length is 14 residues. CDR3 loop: CASSETGTYQPQHF. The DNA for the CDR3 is TGTGCCAGCAGTGAGACAGGGACCTATCAGCCCCAGCATTTT.

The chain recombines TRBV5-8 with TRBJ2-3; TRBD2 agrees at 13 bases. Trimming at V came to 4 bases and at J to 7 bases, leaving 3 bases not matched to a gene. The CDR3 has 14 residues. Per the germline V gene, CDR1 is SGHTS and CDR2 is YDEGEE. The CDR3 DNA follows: TGTGCCAGCAGCAGGACTAGCGGGAGCAATACGCAGTATTTT. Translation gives CASSRTSGSNTQYF.

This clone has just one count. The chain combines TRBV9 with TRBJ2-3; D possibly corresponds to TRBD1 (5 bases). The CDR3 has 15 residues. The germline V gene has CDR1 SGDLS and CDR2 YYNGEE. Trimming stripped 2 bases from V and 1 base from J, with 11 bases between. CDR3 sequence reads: CASSVSRVGTDTQYF. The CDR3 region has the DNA TGTGCCAGCAGCGTTTCCAGGGTAGGCACAGATACGCAGTATTTT.

CDR3 nucleotides: TGTGCCAGCAGTGAACCTGGTAGCCAAACAGATACGCAGTATTTT. Translating gives CASSEPGSQTDTQYF. This chain joins TRBV6-1 and TRBJ2-3; D is unresolved. CDR1 is MNHNS and CDR2 is SASEGT in the germline V gene. The CDR3 runs 15 residues. V was clipped by 2 bases and J by 3 bases, with 12 bases between them.

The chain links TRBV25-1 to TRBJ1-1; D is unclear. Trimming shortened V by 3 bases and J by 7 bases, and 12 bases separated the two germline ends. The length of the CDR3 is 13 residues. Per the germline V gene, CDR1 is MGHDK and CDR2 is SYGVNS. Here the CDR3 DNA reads TGTGCCAGCAGTGACTGGTGGGCTGGTGAAGCTTTCTTT. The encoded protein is CASSDWWAGEAFF.

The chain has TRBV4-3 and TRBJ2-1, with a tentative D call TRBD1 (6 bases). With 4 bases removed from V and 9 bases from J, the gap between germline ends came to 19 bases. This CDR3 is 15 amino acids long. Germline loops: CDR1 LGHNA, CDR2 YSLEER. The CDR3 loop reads CASSLGQRSSAEQFF. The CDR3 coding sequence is TGCGCCAGCAGCCTAGGACAGAGGAGTTCGGCTGAGCAGTTCTTC.

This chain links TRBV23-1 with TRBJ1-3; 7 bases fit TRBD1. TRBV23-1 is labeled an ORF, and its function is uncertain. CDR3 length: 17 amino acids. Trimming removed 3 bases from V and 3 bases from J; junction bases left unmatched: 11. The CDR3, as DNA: TGCGCCAGCAGTCACCCTAGACAGGGTACCTTTGGAAACACCATATATTTT. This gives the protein CASSHPRQGTFGNTIYF.

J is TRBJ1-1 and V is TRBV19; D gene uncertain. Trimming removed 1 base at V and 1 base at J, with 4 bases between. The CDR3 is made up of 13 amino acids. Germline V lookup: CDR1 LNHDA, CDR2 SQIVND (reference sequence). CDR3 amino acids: CASSIAQNTEAFF. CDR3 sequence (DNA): TGTGCCAGTAGTATAGCCCAGAACACTGAAGCTTTCTTT.

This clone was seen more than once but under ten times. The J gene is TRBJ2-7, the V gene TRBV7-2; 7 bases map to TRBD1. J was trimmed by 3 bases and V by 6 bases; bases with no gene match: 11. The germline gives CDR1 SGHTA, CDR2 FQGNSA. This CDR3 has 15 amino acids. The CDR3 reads CASRPSGGRSYEQYF. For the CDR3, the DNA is TGTGCCAGCAGGCCATCAGGGGGTAGAAGCTACGAGCAGTACTTC.

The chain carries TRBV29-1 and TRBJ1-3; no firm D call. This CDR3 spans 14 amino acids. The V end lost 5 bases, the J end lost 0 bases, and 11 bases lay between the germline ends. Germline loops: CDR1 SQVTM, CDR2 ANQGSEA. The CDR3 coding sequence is TGCAGCGTTACCGTGGGGAGCTCTGGAAACACCATATATTTT. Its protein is CSVTVGSSGNTIYF.

The CDR3 DNA sequence: TGTGCCAGTAGTAGAACTAGCGGCCTAGTGTACGAGCAGTACTTC. This codes for CASSRTSGLVYEQYF. This rearrangement joins TRBV19 to TRBJ2-7; 8 bases align to TRBD2. Per germline, CDR1 LNHDA and CDR2 SQIVND (reference sequence). Germline trimming cut 4 bases from V and 4 bases from J; bases unmatched to any gene: 9. CDR3 size: 15 residues.

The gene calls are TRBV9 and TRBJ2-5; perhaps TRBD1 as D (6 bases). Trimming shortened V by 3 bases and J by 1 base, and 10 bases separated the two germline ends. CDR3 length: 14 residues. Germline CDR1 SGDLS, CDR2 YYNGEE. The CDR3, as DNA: TGTGCCAGCAGCGCAGGACAGTCCCAAGAGACCCAGTACTTC. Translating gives CASSAGQSQETQYF.

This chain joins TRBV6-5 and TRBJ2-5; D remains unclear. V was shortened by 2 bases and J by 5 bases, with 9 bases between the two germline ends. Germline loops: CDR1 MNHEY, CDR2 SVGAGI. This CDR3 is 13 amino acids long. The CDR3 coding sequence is TGTGCCAGCAGTTACGCGTGGCGGGAGACCCAGTACTTC. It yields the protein CASSYAWRETQYF.

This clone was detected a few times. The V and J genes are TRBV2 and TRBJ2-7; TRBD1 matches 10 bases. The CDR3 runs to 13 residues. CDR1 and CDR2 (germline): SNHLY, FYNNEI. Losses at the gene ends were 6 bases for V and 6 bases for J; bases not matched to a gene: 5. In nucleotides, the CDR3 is TGTGCCAGCAGGCCGGACAGGGGGGTCGAGCAGTACTTC. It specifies CASRPDRGVEQYF. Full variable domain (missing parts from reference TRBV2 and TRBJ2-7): EPEVTQTPSHQVTQMGQEVILRCVPISNHLYFYWYRQILGQKVEFLVSFYNNEISEKSEIFDDQFSVERPDGSNFTLKIRSTKLEDSAMYFCASRPDRGVEQYFGPGTRLTVT.

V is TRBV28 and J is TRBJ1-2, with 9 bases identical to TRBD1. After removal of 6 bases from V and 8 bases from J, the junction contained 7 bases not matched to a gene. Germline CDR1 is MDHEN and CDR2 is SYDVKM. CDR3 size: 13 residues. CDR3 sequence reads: CASRRQGVGGYTF. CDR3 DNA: TGTGCCAGCAGGCGACAGGGGGTGGGAGGCTACACCTTC.

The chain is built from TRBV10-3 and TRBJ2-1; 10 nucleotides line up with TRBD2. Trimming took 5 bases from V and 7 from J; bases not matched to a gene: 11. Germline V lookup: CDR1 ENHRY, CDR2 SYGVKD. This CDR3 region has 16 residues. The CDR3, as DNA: TGTGCCATCAGTCCAAGGGTAGCGGGAGGTTGGAATGAGCAGTTCTTC. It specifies CAISPRVAGGWNEQFF.

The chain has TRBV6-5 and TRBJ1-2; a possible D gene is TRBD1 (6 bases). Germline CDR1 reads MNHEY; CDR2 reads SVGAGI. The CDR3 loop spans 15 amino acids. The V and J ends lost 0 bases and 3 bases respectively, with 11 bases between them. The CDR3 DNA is TGTGCCAGCAGTTACTCGGACAGCTCCCACTATGGCTACACCTTC. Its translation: CASSYSDSSHYGYTF.